This T cell receptor (beta chain) was profiled in a study of cytotoxic CD8 clonotypes in ibrutinib-treated CLL. The wider study: Enrolment comprised around twelve relapsed/refractory and some 15 treatment-naive patients; about 17 were IGHV unmutated. Overall study findings and caveats: Sustained-remission and progressing patients had different sampling times.

The sequencing depth, 1 in 200,000 to 1 in 1 million T cells, was the target. Clones were read by immunoSEQ multiplex PCR, and TCRdb kept only the in-frame ones, dropping some. The table has over 140,000 clones, approximately 80% seen once. On this clone itself: Its antigen remains unknown.

Trimming took off 4 bases at V and 5 bases at J, with 8 bases between the two ends. This CDR3 is built from 11 residues. CDR1 and CDR2 (germline): SQVTM, ANQGSEA. The material was PBMCs, obtained after 36 months of ibrutinib treatment. The origin of this receptor is a human donor with chronic lymphocytic leukemia. V is TRBV29-1 and J is TRBJ1-1; D uncertain. CDR3 DNA sequence: TGCAGCGTTGTAACAGTGACTGAAGCTTTCTTT. This encodes CSVVTVTEAFF.